The 13 T cell receptor beta chains below come from one sample, sequenced in a study of blood T cells in healthy people across ages. With a J-beta primer mix and a sample-barcoded 5' primer, a second PCR ran roughly 6 to 11 cycles. TCRdb processed the 5' RACE reads anew with MiXCR; each CDR3 protein has one entry. Found here are 1.4 million or so distinct CDR3 sequences, about 45% of them singletons; the top ten hold roughly 3.7%. Sequencing was done on a sample of blood. The receptors derive from a woman aged 18 to 35 in good health.

On this clonotype: Compared with germline, one end of the junction differs, possibly owing to a read error. This chain joins TRBV4-2 and TRBJ2-7; the D call may be TRBD1 or TRBD2 (6 bases each). The length of the CDR3 is 15 residues. Germline assignment: CDR1 LGHNA and CDR2 YNFKEQ. The CDR3 DNA is TGTGTCAGCAGCCAAGAAAACGGGGGCGGGTACGAGCAGTACTTC. Amino acids: CVSSQENGGGYEQYF.

This clonotype was seen more than once but under ten times. The CDR3 DNA is TGTGCCAGCATCCCAGACCGTACTGGCTACAATGAGCAGTTCTTC. This sequence encodes CASIPDRTGYNEQFF. The gene calls are TRBV7-9 and TRBJ2-1; the D is unclear. CDR1 SEHNR and CDR2 FQNEAQ come from the germline V gene (reference sequence). Between the trimmed V and J ends, which lost 7 bases and 3 bases, there was a span of 16 bases. This CDR3 spans 15 amino acids.

This chain connects TRBV12-3 or TRBV12-4 to TRBJ2-3; D may match TRBD1 or TRBD2 (6 bases each). The CDR3 contains 17 residues. V was clipped by 5 bases and J by 0 bases, with 18 bases between them. CDR3 residues: CASSATPGAFSTDTQYF. The CDR3 nucleotides are TGTGCCAGCAGTGCCACCCCGGGGGCCTTCAGCACAGATACGCAGTATTTT.

The chain couples TRBV20-1 to TRBJ1-2; no clear D. The germline V gene encodes CDR1 DFQATT and CDR2 SNEGSKA (reference sequence). The CDR3 has 12 residues. V lost 7 bases and J 4 bases, leaving 13 bases between the germline ends. CDR3 residues: CSGGRASYGYTF. In DNA form, the CDR3 reads TGCAGTGGGGGTCGCGCGAGCTATGGCTACACCTTC.

The V call is TRBV6-2 or TRBV6-3, the J call TRBJ2-5, with a possible D match to TRBD1 (5 bases). The CDR3 runs to 17 residues. Per the germline V gene, CDR1 is MNHEY and CDR2 is SVGEGT. With 7 bases removed from V and 2 bases from J, the gap between germline ends came to 23 bases. For the CDR3, the DNA is TGTGCCAGCAATGGGCGCGGCTGGACAATGAAACAAGAGACCCAGTACTTC. Translated, it gives CASNGRGWTMKQETQYF.

V is TRBV9 and J is TRBJ2-2; D is unclear. The CDR3 extends over 13 amino acids. Germline CDR1 reads SGDLS; CDR2 reads YYNGEE. V shed 6 bases and J shed 7 bases, with 13 bases lying between them. This CDR3 is CASNEVGIGELFF. CDR3 nucleotides: TGTGCCAGCAACGAAGTGGGGATCGGGGAGCTGTTTTTT. The full variable domain, in which reference TRBV9 and TRBJ2-2 provide the parts outside the CDR3, is DSGVTQTPKHLITATGQRVTLRCSPRSGDLSVYWYQQSLDQGLQFLIQYYNGEERAKGNILERFSAQQFPDLHSELNLSSLELGDSALYFCASNEVGIGELFFGEGSRLTVL.

Only a few counts were recorded for this clonotype. The genes are TRBV7-2 and TRBJ2-1; D is tentatively TRBD1 or TRBD2 (5 bases each). The CDR3 consists of 15 residues. Trimming left V 4 bases short and J 0 bases short, with 10 bases between. CDR1 is SGHTA, CDR2 FQGNSA, per germline. CDR3: CASSWDVSSYNEQFF. The CDR3 DNA sequence: TGTGCCAGCAGCTGGGACGTCAGCTCCTACAATGAGCAGTTCTTC.

This chain joins TRBV6-5 and TRBJ2-5, with TRBD1 matching 8 bases. The CDR3 length is 15 residues. Germline V CDR1 and CDR2: MNHEY, SVGAGI. The ends lost 4 bases at V and 1 base at J; junction bases unmatched: 5. The CDR3 sequence: CASSCTRGPQETQYF. The CDR3 DNA reads TGTGCCAGCAGTTGCACCAGGGGGCCCCAAGAGACCCAGTACTTC.

Turning to this clonotype: A read error may account for a junction end that differs from germline. The V and J genes are TRBV29-1 and TRBJ2-3, with D perhaps given as TRBD1 or TRBD2 (6 bases each). CDR3 size: 15 residues. Germline assignment: CDR1 SQVTM and CDR2 ANQGSEA. For the CDR3, the DNA is TGCAGCGTTGGGGGGGACATTCTGAGCACAGATATGCAGTATTTT. It translates to CSVGGDILSTDMQYF.

This clonotype was detected ten times or more. The chain recombines TRBV24-1 with TRBJ2-7, with unresolved D. Trimming removed 4 bases from V and 0 bases from J, with 0 bases in between. The CDR3 runs to 11 residues. Germline CDR1 KGHDR, CDR2 SFDVKD. The CDR3 loop reads CATSDSYEQYF. The DNA of the CDR3 is TGTGCCACCAGTGACTCCTACGAGCAGTACTTC.

V is TRBV6-2 or TRBV6-3 and J is TRBJ1-1, with D unresolved. The germline CDR1 and CDR2 sequences are MNHEY and SVGEGT. The length of the CDR3 is 13 residues. The ends were cut back, 4 bases at V and 4 bases at J, with 10 bases in the middle. The CDR3 here is CASSWFGSTEAFF. DNA for the CDR3: TGTGCCAGCAGTTGGTTTGGGAGCACTGAAGCTTTCTTT.

The chain joins TRBV6-2 or TRBV6-3 to TRBJ1-1; TRBD1 agrees at 7 bases. CDR3 length: 22 amino acids. The V and J ends lost 0 bases and 1 base, in that order; junction bases with no gene match: 23. The V gene's germline CDR1 is MNHEY and CDR2 SVGEGT. This chain's CDR3 is CASSYSTSHNRGRSWGNTEAFF. CDR3 in DNA: TGTGCCAGCAGTTACTCGACCTCCCACAACAGGGGAAGGAGTTGGGGGAACACTGAAGCTTTCTTT.

This clonotype has a count of ten or more. The V and J genes are TRBV10-2 and TRBJ1-6; TRBD1 matches at 9 bases. With 0 bases clipped from V and 6 bases from J, the junction kept 3 bases outside the gene matches. The CDR3 is made up of 16 amino acids. Germline V gene sequence: CDR1 WSHSY, CDR2 SAAADI. CDR3 sequence: CASSESGTGTNSPLHF. The CDR3 region has the DNA TGCGCCAGCAGTGAGTCCGGGACAGGGACTAATTCACCCCTCCACTTT.